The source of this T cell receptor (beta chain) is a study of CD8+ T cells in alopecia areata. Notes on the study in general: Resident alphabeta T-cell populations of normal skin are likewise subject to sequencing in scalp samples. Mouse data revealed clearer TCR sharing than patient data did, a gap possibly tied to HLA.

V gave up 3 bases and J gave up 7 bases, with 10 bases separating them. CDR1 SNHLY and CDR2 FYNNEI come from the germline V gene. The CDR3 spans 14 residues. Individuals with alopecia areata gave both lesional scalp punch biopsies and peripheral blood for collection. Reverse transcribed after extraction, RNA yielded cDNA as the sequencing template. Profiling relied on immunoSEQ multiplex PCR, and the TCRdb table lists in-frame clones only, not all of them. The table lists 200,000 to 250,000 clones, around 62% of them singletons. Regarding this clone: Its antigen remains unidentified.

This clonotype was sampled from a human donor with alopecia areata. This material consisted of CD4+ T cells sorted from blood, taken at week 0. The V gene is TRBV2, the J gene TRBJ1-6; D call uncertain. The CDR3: CASSEVTVNSPLHF. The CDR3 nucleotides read TGTGCCAGCAGTGAGGTGACGGTGAATTCACCCCTCCACTTT.